This T cell receptor (beta chain) was obtained from a study of tumor T cells in aggressive B-cell lymphoma. Some clones are missing from TCRdb's copy, which holds only in-frame ones; the method was immunoSEQ multiplex PCR. The data contain about 710 clones, 75% to 90% of them singletons. V dropped 5 bases and J dropped 0 bases, with 15 bases sitting between them. Per the germline V gene, CDR1 is SGHNT and CDR2 is YYREEE (reference sequence). CDR3 length equals 15 residues. This sequence joins TRBV5-4 and TRBJ2-7; D is possibly TRBD1 (5 bases). Sequences were obtained from tumor tissue. The receptor was isolated from an adult with diffuse large B cell lymphoma. CDR3 amino acids: CASSYRNLFSYEQYF. CDR3 nucleotides: TGTGCCAGCAGTTACAGGAACCTTTTCTCCTACGAGCAGTACTTC.